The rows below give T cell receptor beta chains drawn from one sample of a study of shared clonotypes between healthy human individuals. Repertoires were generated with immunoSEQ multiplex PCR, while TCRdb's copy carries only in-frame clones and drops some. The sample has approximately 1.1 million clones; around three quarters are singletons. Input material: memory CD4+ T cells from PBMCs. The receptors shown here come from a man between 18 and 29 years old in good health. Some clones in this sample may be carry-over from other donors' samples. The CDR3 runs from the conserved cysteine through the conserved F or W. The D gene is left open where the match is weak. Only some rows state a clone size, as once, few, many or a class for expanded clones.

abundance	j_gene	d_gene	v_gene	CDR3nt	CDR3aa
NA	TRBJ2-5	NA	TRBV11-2	TGTGCCAGCAGCTCCCTGACAGCGTACCAAGAGACCCAGTACTTC	CASSSLTAYQETQYF
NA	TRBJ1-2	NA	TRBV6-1	TGTGCCAGCAGTCCAGCCGGGGGGAGTTATGGCTACACCTTC	CASSPAGGSYGYTF
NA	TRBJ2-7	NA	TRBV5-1	TGCGCCAGCAGGGAATATGACTGGGCCTACGAGCAGTACTTC	CASREYDWAYEQYF
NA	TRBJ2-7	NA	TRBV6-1	TGTGCCAGCAGTGAAGAGCCGGGACGCGTAGCCGAGCAGTACTTC	CASSEEPGRVAEQYF
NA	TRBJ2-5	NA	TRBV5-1	TGCGCCAGCAGCTTGCCGCGCGGGAAGGAGACCCAGTACTTC	CASSLPRGKETQYF
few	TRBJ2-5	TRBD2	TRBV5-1	TGCGCCAGCAGCTTGAGGGCTAGCGGGGCTCAAGAGACCCAGTACTTC	CASSLRASGAQETQYF
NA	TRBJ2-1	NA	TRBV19	TGTGCCAGTAGTATTGGACCTTTGGCGAGCTCCTACAATGAGCAGTTCTTC	CASSIGPLASSYNEQFF
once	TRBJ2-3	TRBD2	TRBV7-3	TGTGCCAGCAGCCCTTCTAGCGGGCCCCTCACAGATACGCAGTATTTT	CASSPSSGPLTDTQYF
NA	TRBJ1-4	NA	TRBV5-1	TGCGCCAGCAGCTTGACAGACCCAACTAATGAAAAACTGTTTTTT	CASSLTDPTNEKLFF
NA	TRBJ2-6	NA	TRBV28	TGTGCCAGCAGGCCCACAACAGGGAGGGGGGCCAACGTCCTGACTTTC	CASRPTTGRGANVLTF
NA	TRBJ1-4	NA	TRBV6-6	TGTGCCAGCAGTCCCCTTTCTGGGGTCGGCTATGAAAAACTGTTTTTT	CASSPLSGVGYEKLFF
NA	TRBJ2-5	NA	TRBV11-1	TGTGCCAGCAGCTTAGGCAGGGGAGGTGAGACCCAGTACTTC	CASSLGRGGETQYF
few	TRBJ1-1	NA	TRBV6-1	TGTGCCAGCAGGGCAGCCTCGAGGAACACTGAAGCTTTCTTT	CASRAASRNTEAFF
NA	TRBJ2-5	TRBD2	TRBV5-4	TGTGCCAGCAGCCACGAACGGGGGGGGTACCAAGAGACCCAGTACTTC	CASSHERGGYQETQYF
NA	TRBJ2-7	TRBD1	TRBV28	TGTGCCAGCACCGACTCGACAGGGGGCTACGAGCAGTACTTC	CASTDSTGGYEQYF
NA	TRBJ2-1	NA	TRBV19	TGTGCCAGTAAGGGCAGGGGGGAAAACAATGAGCAGTTCTTC	CASKGRGENNEQFF
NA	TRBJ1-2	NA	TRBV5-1	TGCGCCAGCAGCTTGGTCCGGAACTATGGCTACACCTTC	CASSLVRNYGYTF
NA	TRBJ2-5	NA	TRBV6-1	TGTGCCAGCACCCTAAGCATGACCGGGGAGACCCAGTACTTC	CASTLSMTGETQYF
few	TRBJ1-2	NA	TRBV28	TGTGCCAGCAGTCCGCGTAACTATGGCTACACCTTC	CASSPRNYGYTF
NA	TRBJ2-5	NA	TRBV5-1	TGCGCCAGCAGCTTGGAGACAGACCAGTACTTC	CASSLETDQYF
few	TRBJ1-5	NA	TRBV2	TGTGCCAGCAGTGCGAAGCATAGCAATCAGCCCCAGCATTTT	CASSAKHSNQPQHF
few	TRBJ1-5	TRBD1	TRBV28	TGTGCCAGCAGGGACAGGTTTACGAGCAATCAGCCCCAGCATTTT	CASRDRFTSNQPQHF
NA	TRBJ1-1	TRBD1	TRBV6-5	TGTGCCAGCAGTTACACGCCGGGACAGAGCACTGAAGCTTTCTTT	CASSYTPGQSTEAFF
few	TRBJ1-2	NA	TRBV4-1	TGCGCCAGCAGCCAAGTTATAGCAGGGTACTATGGCTACACCTTC	CASSQVIAGYYGYTF
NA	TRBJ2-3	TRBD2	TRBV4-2	TGTGCCAGCAGCCACTCTAGCGGACCTAGCACAGATACGCAGTATTTT	CASSHSSGPSTDTQYF
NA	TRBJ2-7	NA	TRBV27	TGTGCCAGCAGTTCCCACGGACTGATGGGGGAGCAGTACTTC	CASSSHGLMGEQYF
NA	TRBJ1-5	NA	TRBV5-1	TGCGCCAGCAGCTCGACGGGGAATAGCAATCAGCCCCAGCATTTT	CASSSTGNSNQPQHF
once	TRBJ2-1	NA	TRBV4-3	TGCGCCAGCAGCCTCGCCACGTCCTACAATGAGCAGTTCTTC	CASSLATSYNEQFF
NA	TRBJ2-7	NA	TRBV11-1	TGTGCCAGCAGCTCCCGCAGCTCCTACGAGCAGTACTTC	CASSSRSSYEQYF
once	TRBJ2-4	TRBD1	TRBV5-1	TGCGCCAGCAGCCCTGCCGACCAAAGGACAGGGTGGGTCAAAAACATTCAGTACTTC	CASSPADQRTGWVKNIQYF
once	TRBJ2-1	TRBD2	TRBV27	TGTGCCAGCAGTCGACGGGGACTAGCGGGAAGTGAGCAGTTCTTC	CASSRRGLAGSEQFF
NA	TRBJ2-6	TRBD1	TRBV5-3	TGTGCCAGAAGGTTTCCGGGACAGCACTCTGGGGCCAACGTCCTGACTTTC	CARRFPGQHSGANVLTF
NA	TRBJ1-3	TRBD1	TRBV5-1	TGCGCCAGCAGCTACCGGACAGGGAATGGAAACACCATATATTTT	CASSYRTGNGNTIYF
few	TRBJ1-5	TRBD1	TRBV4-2	TGTGCCAGCAGCCAAGTGACCGACCAGGGGGTAGGGCAGCCCCAGCATTTT	CASSQVTDQGVGQPQHF
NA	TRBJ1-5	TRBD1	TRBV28	TGTGCCAGCAGTCCAGGGGGTCAGCCCCAGCATTTT	CASSPGGQPQHF
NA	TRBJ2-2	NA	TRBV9	TGTGCCAGCAACCTCTTAGAGGCGGGCGGGGAGCTGTTTTTT	CASNLLEAGGELFF
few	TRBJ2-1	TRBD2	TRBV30	TGTGCCTGGAGTGCCTCCGGGACTAGCGAGGGGGCGAGTGAGCAGTTCTTC	CAWSASGTSEGASEQFF
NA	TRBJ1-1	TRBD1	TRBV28	TGTGCCAGCAGTTTACTCACTCGGGACAGGGGTGAAGCTTTCTTT	CASSLLTRDRGEAFF
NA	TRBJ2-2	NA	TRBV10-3	TGTGCCATCAGTGTAGAGACTGGGACCGGGGAGCTGTTTTTT	CAISVETGTGELFF
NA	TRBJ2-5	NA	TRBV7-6	TGTGCCAGCAGCTTAGGGGGACTGGAAGAGACCCAGTACTTC	CASSLGGLEETQYF
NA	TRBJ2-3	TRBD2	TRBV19	TGTGCCAGTAGTGGACTAGCGGGGATCACAGATACGCAGTATTTT	CASSGLAGITDTQYF